This TCR beta chain derives from a study of blood T cell repertoires in COVID-19. With respect to this clone: Additional DNA sequences in this sample encode the identical CDR3.

The CDR3 spans 15 residues. Germline V gene sequence: CDR1 SGHTA, CDR2 FQGNSA. Losses at the gene ends were 0 bases for V and 2 bases for J; bases not matched to a gene: 1. Participant-given clinical history determined each cohort assignment. Two negative PCRs, clearance, or symptom resolution had been documented for recovered Cohort 3 donors. As handled by the study authors: Estimation of nucleated cell counts relied on the amplification of reference gene primers. Assay used: immunoSEQ multiplex PCR; TCRdb lists only in-frame clones, some missing. Clone size and V and J calls were adopted from that table, with D and trimming inferred from the DNA. This sample has approximately 280,000 clones, with more than 75% found just once.

The sequencing input was PBMCs or T cells enriched from blood (not recorded which). This receptor was taken from a woman younger than 30 who had recovered from COVID-19. The V and J genes are TRBV7-2 and TRBJ2-1; 7 bases align to TRBD2. CDR3 residues: CASSLAAGAYNEQFF. The CDR3 region has the DNA TGTGCCAGCAGCTTAGCGGCGGGGGCCTACAATGAGCAGTTCTTC.